The 6 T cell receptor beta chains reported below all come from one sample, sequenced in a study of shared clonotypes between healthy human individuals. The protocol was immunoSEQ multiplex PCR, while the TCRdb copy is restricted to in-frame clones and leaves out a portion. This table holds about 700,000 clones, under 95% found once. The naive CD8 population came from CD45RO-negative cells selected for CCR7, without terminally differentiated effector memory CD45RA+ cells. The material sequenced was naive CD8+ T cells sorted from blood. The receptor set was obtained from a man aged 25-40 years in good health.

The chain uses TRBV7-9 and TRBJ1-5; no clear D. CDR1 is SEHNR and CDR2 is FQNEAQ in the germline V gene (reference sequence). CDR3 length: 12 amino acids. V shed 3 bases and J shed 5 bases, with 5 bases lying between them. Here the CDR3 reads CASSLSHQPQHF. CDR3 nucleotide sequence: TGTGCCAGCAGCTTGAGCCATCAGCCCCAGCATTTT. The variable domain in full, completed from reference TRBV7-9 and TRBJ1-5, reads DTGVSQNPRHKITKRGQNVTFRCDPISEHNRLYWYRQTLGQGPEFLTYFQNEAQLEKSRLLSDRFSAERPKGSFSTLEIQRTEQGDSAMYLCASSLSHQPQHFGDGTRLSIL.

V is TRBV7-6 and J is TRBJ2-1, with D possibly being TRBD1 (6 bases). Between the trimmed V and J ends, which lost 5 bases and 0 bases, there was a span of 8 bases. The CDR3 loop spans 14 amino acids. Germline-derived CDR1 and CDR2 are SGHVS and FNYEAQ. The CDR3 nucleotides are TGTGCCAGCAGCGGGGGCAGCTCCTACAATGAGCAGTTCTTC. Protein product: CASSGGSSYNEQFF.

CDR3 sequence: CASSTGLAGLTDTQYF. The CDR3 region has the DNA TGTGCCAGCAGCACGGGACTAGCTGGACTAACAGATACGCAGTATTTT. This sequence joins TRBV5-4 and TRBJ2-3; 9 bases line up with TRBD2. The length of the CDR3 is 16 residues. Germline V gives CDR1 SGHNT, CDR2 YYREEE (reference sequence). Trimming took 4 bases from V and 3 from J; bases not matched to a gene: 9.

This chain uses TRBV28 with TRBJ2-7; the D gene is possibly TRBD2 (6 bases). Germline lookup yields CDR1 MDHEN and CDR2 SYDVKM. V was clipped by 6 bases and J by 9 bases, with 27 bases between them. The CDR3 runs to 16 residues. The CDR3 reads CASSAGLAYRPLGQYF. CDR3 nucleotide sequence: TGTGCCAGCAGCGCGGGACTTGCATACCGGCCCCTCGGGCAGTACTTC.

This clone was recorded once. This chain joins TRBV7-9 and TRBJ1-2; D call uncertain. The germline V gene encodes CDR1 SEHNR and CDR2 FQNEAQ (reference sequence). This CDR3 has 17 residues. With 5 bases removed from V and 5 bases from J, the gap between germline ends came to 24 bases. CDR3 bases: TGTGCCAGCAGCCCCCCCCCTAGCGGCCTCCTCCCTTATGGCTACACCTTC. This codes for CASSPPPSGLLPYGYTF.

The count of this clone is one. The chain links TRBV30 to TRBJ2-5, with D hard to call. CDR3 length: 12 amino acids. Trimming left V 1 base short and J 5 bases short, with 8 bases between. Per germline, CDR1 GTSNPN and CDR2 SVGIG (reference sequence). CDR3 region: CAWSASEETQYF. CDR3 in DNA: TGTGCCTGGAGTGCTTCAGAGGAGACCCAGTACTTC.